Only a few counts were recorded for the clone carrying this TCR beta chain. Its specificity is unknown. This sample was included in a study of beta chain features in type 1 diabetes. The investigators reverse transcribed all of the isolated RNA, so they sequenced expressed TCRB transcripts. The method was immunoSEQ multiplex PCR; TCRdb's version includes in-frame clones alone and lacks a portion of them. The sample has some 900,000 clones, 15% to 20% seen once; the top ten hold 0.023%. Whole-study findings and limits: For Type 1 diabetes patients, all four CD4+ subsets carried TCRB CDR3s that were moderately but significantly shorter.

The CDR3 spans 15 residues. Germline lookup yields CDR1 LGHNA and CDR2 YNFKEQ. Trimming pared 2 bases from V and 2 bases from J, leaving 13 bases between. The receptor's source is a woman under 30 in good health. The rearrangement joins TRBV4-2 to TRBJ2-7; D tentatively fits TRBD1 or TRBD2 (5 bases each). The specimen sequenced was naive CD4+ T cells from blood. DNA of the CDR3: TGTGCCAGCAGCCAAACTCGGGACGCCGCCTACGAGCAGTACTTC. Its protein product is CASSQTRDAAYEQYF.